This T cell receptor (beta chain) comes out of a study of CD8 T cells in Susac syndrome. Trimming cost V 0 bases and J 0 bases, with 10 bases left between them. This CDR3 comprises 16 residues. Per germline, CDR1 SGHDN and CDR2 FVKESK. Random hexamers were used to reverse transcribe the RNA input (about 0.5 to 1 ug). TCR beta CDR3 was amplified by immunoSEQ covering 54 Vbeta and 13 Jbeta. TCRdb itself ran the immunoSEQ multiplex PCR reads through MiXCR, one entry per CDR3 protein. The data contain about 150,000 distinct CDR3 sequences, roughly 95% of them seen just once; the ten biggest clones take up 0.16%. The authors negatively isolated CD8+ and CD4+ T cells and FACS-enriched TEMRA cells.

The sample consisted of CD4+ T cells from PBMCs. The rearrangement links TRBV14 to TRBJ2-3; D is unclear. This receptor was taken from a human donor with Susac syndrome. DNA for the CDR3: TGTGCCAGCAGCCAAGATCGAAGCTCTAGCACAGATACGCAGTATTTT. It codes for CASSQDRSSSTDTQYF.